The 17 T cell receptor beta chains below come from one sample, sequenced in a study of cytomegalovirus exposure and HLA in healthy donors. The PCR was carried out with 60 Vbeta primers and 13 Jbeta primers. Assay used: immunoSEQ multiplex PCR; TCRdb lists only in-frame clones, some missing. The table records around 250,000 clones, about 90% of them present only once. Sequencing was performed on PBMCs. The receptors derive from a girl aged 2 to 10 in good health and CMV-seronegative.

This sequence joins TRBV2 and TRBJ2-3; 10 bases are shared with TRBD2. With 6 bases clipped from V and 2 bases from J, the junction kept 8 bases outside the gene matches. Germline CDR1 reads SNHLY; CDR2 reads FYNNEI. The CDR3 has 16 residues. The CDR3 DNA reads TGTGCCAGCAGCCCCTCACTAGCGGGGCTCACAGATACGCAGTATTTT. It translates to CASSPSLAGLTDTQYF.

This clone was picked up one time. V usage is TRBV10-2 and J usage is TRBJ1-4, with unresolved D. The CDR3 length is 13 residues. The germline CDR1 and CDR2 sequences are WSHSY and SAAADI. V lost 10 bases and J lost 12, with 21 bases in between. The CDR3 DNA is TGCGCCACCACAACGTCAGCCAAGGCGGAACTGTTTTTT. This gives the protein CATTTSAKAELFF.

V is TRBV9 and J is TRBJ2-5; 8 bases match TRBD2. The germline V gene encodes CDR1 SGDLS and CDR2 YYNGEE. The CDR3 has 16 residues. The trim removed 4 bases at V and 1 base at J, leaving 9 bases unmatched. CDR3 sequence reads: CASSPLPGGTQETQYF. CDR3 bases: TGTGCCAGCAGCCCCCTCCCGGGGGGGACCCAAGAGACCCAGTACTTC.

This chain uses TRBV6-5 with TRBJ1-2; 7 bases are shared with TRBD1. The CDR3 loop spans 14 amino acids. From germline, CDR1 is MNHEY and CDR2 SVGAGI. Trimming cost V 0 bases and J 4 bases; bases outside gene matches: 2. CDR3 amino acids: CASSYSGDSYGYTF. The CDR3 bases are TGTGCCAGCAGTTACTCGGGGGACAGCTATGGCTACACCTTC.

The chain is built from TRBV27 and TRBJ1-6; the match to TRBD1 covers 8 bases. Germline values: CDR1 MNHEY, CDR2 SMNVEV (reference sequence). The V segment lost 4 bases and the J segment 10 bases; nucleotides outside the gene matches: 6. This CDR3 spans 14 amino acids. For the CDR3, the DNA is TGTGCCAGCAGTTCCAGGGGGCTTTGGTCACCCCTCCACTTT. It yields the protein CASSSRGLWSPLHF.

This chain joins TRBV5-4 and TRBJ2-5; D not resolved. The germline V gene encodes CDR1 SGHNT and CDR2 YYREEE (reference sequence). There are 13 residues in the CDR3. Trimming took off 0 bases at V and 3 bases at J, with 6 bases between the two ends. The CDR3 DNA follows: TGTGCCAGCAGCTTGGTTCAGGAAGAGACCCAGTACTTC. It encodes CASSLVQEETQYF.

J is TRBJ2-3 and V is TRBV7-2; a possible D gene is TRBD2 (5 bases). V was shortened by 5 bases and J by 3 bases, with 18 bases between the two germline ends. The CDR3 is 16 amino acids. Germline V gives CDR1 SGHTA, CDR2 FQGNSA. In DNA form, the CDR3 reads TGTGCCAGCAGCCAGTTTGGAGCGGTATCTACAGATACGCAGTATTTT. Its translation is CASSQFGAVSTDTQYF.

V gene TRBV6-1 combines with J gene TRBJ1-6; D remains unclear. This CDR3 has 12 residues. Trimming removed 5 bases at V and 8 bases at J, with 7 bases between. Germline CDR1 MNHNS, CDR2 SASEGT. The CDR3 sequence: CASSFSDSPLHF. The DNA of the CDR3 is TGTGCCAGCAGTTTTTCCGATTCACCCCTCCACTTT.

The V and J genes are TRBV12-5 and TRBJ2-2; 7 bases agree with TRBD1. J gave up 6 bases and V 0 bases, and 7 bases lay outside the gene matches. Germline V lookup: CDR1 LGHNT, CDR2 FRNRAP. CDR3 length equals 16 residues. The CDR3 DNA reads TGTGCTAGTGGTTTGGTGGACAGGCCGGGCGCCGGGGAGCTGTTTTTT. Residues: CASGLVDRPGAGELFF.

The genes are TRBV2 and TRBJ2-7, with TRBD1 as a possible D gene (6 bases). V was clipped by 6 bases and J by 2 bases, with 20 bases between them. The CDR3 loop spans 16 amino acids. Germline V CDR1 and CDR2: SNHLY, FYNNEI. Here the CDR3 DNA reads TGTGCCAGCAGCCCTAATACAGGGCCCGGCCCCTACGAGCAGTACTTC. It specifies CASSPNTGPGPYEQYF.

The CDR3 DNA is TGTGCCAGCAGCAACACCGGACAAGAAGCTTTCTTT. The encoded protein is CASSNTGQEAFF. The chain couples TRBV27 to TRBJ1-1, with D possibly matching TRBD1 (5 bases). Germline CDR1 is MNHEY and CDR2 is SMNVEV (reference sequence). The CDR3 is 12 residues long. Trimming shortened V by 6 bases and J by 8 bases, and 13 bases separated the two germline ends.

The chain employs TRBV5-1 and TRBJ1-2, with D unclear. Trimming shortened V by 0 bases and J by 5 bases, and 17 bases separated the two germline ends. Germline V gene data show CDR1 as SGHRS and CDR2 as YFSETQ. This CDR3 contains 16 residues. CDR3 bases: TGCGCCAGCAGCTTGGCCGGTGCCGGGGATCGGTATGGCTACACCTTC. It translates to CASSLAGAGDRYGYTF.

The chain is built from TRBV27 and TRBJ2-2, with 8 bases fitting TRBD1. CDR3 size: 16 residues. Germline CDR1 is MNHEY and CDR2 is SMNVEV (reference sequence). The J segment lost 1 base and the V segment lost 4 bases, leaving 5 bases of the junction unmatched. In nucleotides, the CDR3 is TGTGCCAGCAGTTCCTACGGGACAGGGAACACCGGGGAGCTGTTTTTT. Its translation: CASSSYGTGNTGELFF.

The chain links TRBV27 to TRBJ2-5, with D possibly matching TRBD2 (5 bases). Deletions cut 3 bases from V and 6 bases from J, with 20 bases between. Germline CDR1 MNHEY, CDR2 SMNVEV (reference sequence). The CDR3 consists of 16 residues. The CDR3 DNA reads as TGTGCCAGCAGTTTGATCCCCGCGGATAGCGTACAGACCCAGTACTTC. It specifies CASSLIPADSVQTQYF.

The chain joins TRBV5-6 to TRBJ2-1; 8 positions agree with TRBD1. V lost 4 bases, J lost 6 bases, and 12 bases stayed unmatched. The V gene's germline CDR1 is SGHDT and CDR2 YYEEEE. This CDR3 region has 16 residues. CDR3 sequence: CASSDYRRQGINEQFF. Written as DNA, the CDR3 is TGTGCCAGCAGCGACTACCGGCGACAGGGGATCAATGAGCAGTTCTTC.

The chain combines TRBV6-1 with TRBJ1-3, with 8 bases aligning to TRBD1. This CDR3 spans 16 amino acids. Trimming cost V 0 bases and J 2 bases; bases outside gene matches: 3. CDR1 and CDR2 from the germline V gene are MNHNS and SASEGT. CDR3 loop: CASSEAPGQAGNTIYF. The CDR3, as DNA: TGTGCCAGCAGTGAAGCTCCGGGACAGGCTGGAAACACCATATATTTT.

The CDR3, as DNA: TGCGCCAGCAGATCTGGACTAGTTGGGGCAGATACGCAGTATTTT. This translates into CASRSGLVGADTQYF. The chain has TRBV5-1 and TRBJ2-3; TRBD2 matches at 7 bases. The CDR3 runs 15 residues. CDR1 is SGHRS, CDR2 YFSETQ, per germline. Trimming at V came to 5 bases and at J to 4 bases, leaving 10 bases not matched to a gene.